The entry below describes one T cell receptor (beta chain). Its antigen remains unidentified. The record originates from a study of T cells expressing NK-cell markers. Germline CDR1 SGHVS, CDR2 FQNEAQ. This CDR3 comprises 14 residues. After re-calling the 5' RACE reads, TCRdb lists one entry per CDR3 protein, DNA absent. In total, the table holds 400,000 or so distinct CDR3 sequences. General observations from the study: There remained a lack of clarity about HCMV specificity of expanded NKG2C+ T cell clones. Dominant NKG2C+ clonotypes were found to form about 1.0-7.5% of CD8+ T cells in six donors.

The sequenced sample was blood T cells: a sorted CD56 or NKG2C T cell subset, CD4+ or CD8+ T cells, or bulk PBMC T cells (not recorded which). The rearrangement uses TRBV7-8 and TRBJ1-5. The sequence was obtained from a woman aged 45-65 years in good health. CDR3 loop: CASSGDLSTQPQHF. Together with reference TRBV7-8 and TRBJ1-5, the CDR3 gives the full variable domain: GAGVSQSPRYKVAKRGQDVALRCDPISGHVSLFWYQQALGQGPEFLTYFQNEAQLDKSGLPSDRFFAERPEGSVSTLKIQRTQQEDSAVYLCASSGDLSTQPQHFGDGTRLSIL.